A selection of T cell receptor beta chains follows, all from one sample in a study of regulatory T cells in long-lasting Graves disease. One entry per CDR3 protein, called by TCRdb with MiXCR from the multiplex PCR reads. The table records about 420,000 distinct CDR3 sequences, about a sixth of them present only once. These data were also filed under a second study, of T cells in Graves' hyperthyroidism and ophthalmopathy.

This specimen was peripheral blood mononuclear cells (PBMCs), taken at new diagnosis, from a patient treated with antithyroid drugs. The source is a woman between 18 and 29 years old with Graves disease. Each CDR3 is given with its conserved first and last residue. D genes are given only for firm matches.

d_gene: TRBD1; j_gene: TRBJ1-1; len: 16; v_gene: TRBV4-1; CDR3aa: CASSQEGTGLNTEAFF
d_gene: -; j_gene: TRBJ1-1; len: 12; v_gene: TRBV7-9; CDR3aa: CASAYLGTEAFF
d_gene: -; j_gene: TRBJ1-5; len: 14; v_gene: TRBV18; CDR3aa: CASSARQMGQPQHF
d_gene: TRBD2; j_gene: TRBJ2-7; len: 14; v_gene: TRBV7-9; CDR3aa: CASSVYRDYYEQYF
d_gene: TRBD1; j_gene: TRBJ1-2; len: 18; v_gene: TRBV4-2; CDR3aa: CASSQGDWEPDRDYGYTF
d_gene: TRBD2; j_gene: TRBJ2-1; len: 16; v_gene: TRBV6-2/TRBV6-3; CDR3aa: CASKIGTSGSYNEQFF
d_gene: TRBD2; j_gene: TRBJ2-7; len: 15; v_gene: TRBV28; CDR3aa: CASTPVREGLYEQYF
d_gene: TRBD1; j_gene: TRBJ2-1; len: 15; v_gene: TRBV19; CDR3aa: CASSIVQGGNNEQFF
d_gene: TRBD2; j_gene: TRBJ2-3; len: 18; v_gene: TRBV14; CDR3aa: CASSQDRVAGGVTDTQYF
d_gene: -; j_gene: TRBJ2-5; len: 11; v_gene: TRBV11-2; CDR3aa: CASLVGETQYF
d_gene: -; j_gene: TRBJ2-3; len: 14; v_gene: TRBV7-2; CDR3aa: CASSLPPGHYTQYF
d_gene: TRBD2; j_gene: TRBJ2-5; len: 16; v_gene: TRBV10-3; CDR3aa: CAISESTAGGKETQYF
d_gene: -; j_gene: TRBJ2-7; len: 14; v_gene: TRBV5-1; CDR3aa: CASSLKGAMAEQYF
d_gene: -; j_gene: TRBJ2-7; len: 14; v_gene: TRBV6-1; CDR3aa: CASNKQGFKAKQYF